This T cell receptor (beta chain) was sequenced in a study of blood T cells in healthy people across ages. General study findings and limits: Observed TCR beta diversity showed a strong correlation with the percentage of naive T cells as measured by flow cytometry. Investigators viewed diversity estimates from one million T cells as underestimates, the study reported. Because sorting was not performed, PBMCs prevented conclusive naive versus antigen-experienced comparison.

Donation came from healthy Caucasian individuals in Russia who were aged roughly 6 to 95. This clonotype appeared a single time. No antigen is known for it. It was with a sample-barcoded 5' primer and a J-beta primer mix that a second PCR of roughly 7 to 12 cycles was run. TCRdb ran MiXCR on the 5' RACE reads and lists one entry per CDR3 protein. The table records about 1.4 million distinct CDR3 sequences, approximately 60% of them present only once. The CDR3 has 14 residues. The sample was blood. V and J are TRBV12-3 or TRBV12-4 and TRBJ2-4; no definite D call. The J call is doubtful: the DNA matches TRBJ2-7 better. The clonotype was recovered from a man younger than 35 in good health. The CDR3 region is CASSLRNMLGEQYF. The CDR3 DNA sequence: TGTGCCAGCAGTTTAAGGAACATGCTGGGCGAGCAGTACTTC.